This T cell receptor (beta chain) was identified in a study of human T cells and chemical hapten exposure (dated by TCRdb to the early 2020s). For the study in its entirety: For sensitization, 2% DPC in acetone was applied to an approximately 2 cm by approximately 2 cm area of upper inner arm skin. For TCR sequencing, blood came from about 29 alopecia patients at anywhere from one to four time points (pre-sensitization, 2, 6 and 24 weeks). Patch testing was performed on the upper back with Finn chambers containing 0.01% DPC, and the patch tests were scored after 6 days according to International Contact Dermatitis Research Group standards. Libraries were pooled for sequencing, and variation in per-sample TCR yields was attributed mainly to small differences in library volumes within the pool. Patient blood was sampled pre-sensitization (week 0) and at 2, 6 and about 24 weeks after DPC sensitization. The study tracked peripheral blood TCR repertoire changes in vivo during primary and secondary sensitization to the hapten diphenylcyclopropenone (DPC) in alopecia patients. Throughout the approximately 26-week study period, patients were also given weekly therapeutic DPC doses on the scalp. Alopecia areata with under or over 50% scalp involvement, alopecia totalis and alopecia universalis were represented in the patient cohort, which was mostly female.

Study-level results and caveats: DPC sensitization did not change the number of TCRs with a frequency above 1 in 1000, and there was no evidence of changes in global repertoire structure. After repeated subsampling, changes were observed in the strength of the expansion versus patch-test correlation and in the threshold at which the correlation became significant. Because all patients had alopecia, a presumed autoimmune disease, the immune response of the patients might differ from that of healthy individuals. Patch test score was positively correlated with the number of PT1 expanded TCRs, with significance at thresholds 8, 16 and 32 but not at 4. Expanded TCRs formed significantly more large CDR3 similarity clusters than pre-sensitization or healthy control sets, consistent with antigen-driven responses.

Reading the label with the study, this specimen's time point is: pre-sensitization, week 0. According to the study, the label for this sample's treatment or condition signals: therapeutic diphenylcyclopropenone sensitization with weekly scalp DPC. Blood at each patch-test visit was drawn before the patch test was applied. Eligible patients were aged 18 to 70, diagnosed with alopecia, deemed suitable for DPC therapy, and excluded if pregnant. Total RNA was extracted from unfractionated whole blood that had been collected in Tempus Blood RNA tubes. On this clonotype: The antigen it recognizes is unknown. Base qualities were left out, and no much larger clone turns up one base away.

The library relied on RACE. Sequencing was performed on a NextSeq 500. During library preparation, unique molecular identifiers were attached to individual cDNA molecules so that TCRs could be counted quantitatively and reproducibly. Each blood RNA sample was used to sequence both TCR alpha and TCR beta chains. As for the original processing: A median of about 87,000 TCRs per sample was observed, with a range of roughly 20,000 to 750,000. V, J and CDR3 annotation of the TCR reads was performed with the Decombinator software suite. For PS versus PT1 abundance plots, all samples were subsampled to the same number of TCRs (28,000). Expanded TCRs were defined as absent before sensitization and observed at least eight times at the 2-week time point. The public reads were quality trimmed at Q25 with fastp and then assembled into clones with MiXCR by TCRdb, keeping productive beta chains. Rows with a matching CDR3 protein are joined into one entry that keeps the most common DNA and genes. TCRdb, not the original authors, processed these V and J calls. This sample gives tens of thousands of distinct CDR3 sequences in total; 8% to 11% of them show up just once. About 5.9% of the sample goes to the ten largest clones.

The receptor comes from a man aged 25 to 45 with alopecia areata. Some clones in this sample may be carry-over from other donors' samples. Sequenced material: whole blood, taken in connection with sensitization to the hapten diphenylcyclopropenone (DPC).

The CDR3 loop reads CASSPQGPGGAGDTQYF. The nucleotide sequence is TGTGCCAGCAGCCCCCAGGGTCCGGGAGGGGCGGGGGATACGCAGTATTTT. In this chain, TRBV7-2 is recombined with TRBJ2-3; 8 central bases correspond to TRBD2. The CDR3 numbers 17 residues from cysteine through phenylalanine. Only the CDR3 portion is preserved as DNA: 51 bases, with reading frame beginning at the first base. After removal of 5 bases from V and 6 bases from J, the junction retains 16 bases not matched to a gene. The germline V gene provides CDR1 SGHTA and CDR2 FQGNSA.